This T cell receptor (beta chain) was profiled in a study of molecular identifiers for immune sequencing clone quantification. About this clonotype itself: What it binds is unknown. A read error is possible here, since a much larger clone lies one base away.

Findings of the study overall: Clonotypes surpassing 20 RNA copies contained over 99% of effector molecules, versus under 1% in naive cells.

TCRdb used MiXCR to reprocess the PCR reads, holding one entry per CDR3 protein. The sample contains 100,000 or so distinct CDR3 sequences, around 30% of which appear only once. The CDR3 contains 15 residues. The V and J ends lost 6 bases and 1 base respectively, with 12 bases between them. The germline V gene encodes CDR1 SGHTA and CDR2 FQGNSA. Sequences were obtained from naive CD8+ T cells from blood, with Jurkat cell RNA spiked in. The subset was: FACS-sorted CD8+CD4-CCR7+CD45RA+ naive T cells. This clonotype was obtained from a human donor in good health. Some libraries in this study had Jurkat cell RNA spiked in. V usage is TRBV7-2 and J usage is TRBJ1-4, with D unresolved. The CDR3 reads CASRHSARTNEKLFF. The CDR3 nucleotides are TGTGCCAGCAGACACTCAGCCAGAACTAATGAAAAACTGTTTTTT.